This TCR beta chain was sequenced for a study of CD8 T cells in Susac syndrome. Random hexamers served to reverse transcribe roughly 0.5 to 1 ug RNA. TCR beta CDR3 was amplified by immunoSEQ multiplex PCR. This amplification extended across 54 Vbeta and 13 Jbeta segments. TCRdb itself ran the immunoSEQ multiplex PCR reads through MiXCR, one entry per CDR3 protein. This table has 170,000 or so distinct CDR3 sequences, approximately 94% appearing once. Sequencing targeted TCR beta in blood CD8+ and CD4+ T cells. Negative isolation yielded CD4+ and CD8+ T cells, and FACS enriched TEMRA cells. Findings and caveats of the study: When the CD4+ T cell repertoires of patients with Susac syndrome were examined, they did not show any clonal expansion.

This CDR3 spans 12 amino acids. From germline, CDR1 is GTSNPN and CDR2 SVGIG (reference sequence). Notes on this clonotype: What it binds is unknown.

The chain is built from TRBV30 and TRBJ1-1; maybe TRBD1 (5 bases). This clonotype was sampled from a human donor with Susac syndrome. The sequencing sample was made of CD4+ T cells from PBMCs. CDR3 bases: TGTGGAGCGGGGCAGGCTTACACTGAAGCTTTCTTT. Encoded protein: CGAGQAYTEAFF.